The clone carrying this T cell receptor beta chain was detected ten times or more. TCRdb analysed the reads with MiXCR anew, one entry per CDR3 protein. The sample carries 100,000 or so distinct CDR3 sequences, approximately 15% recorded once. The sample is drawn from a study of T cell repertoires in cytomegalovirus infection. The sequence came from a human donor in good health (CMV status not recorded). Some clones in this sample may be carry-over from other donors' samples. Source material: PBMCs.

The CDR3 sequence: CASGTGKDEELFF. CDR3 DNA: TGTGCCAGCGGGACAGGGAAAGACGAGGAGCTGTTTTTT. The V call is TRBV7-3, the J call TRBJ2-2; 9 bases are shared with TRBD1. Germline loops: CDR1 SGHTA, CDR2 FQGTGA. The CDR3 sequence is 13 residues long. The junction had 8 bases not matched to a gene; V was cut back by 8 bases and J by 10 bases.